The clone carrying this T cell receptor (beta chain) has just a few counts. The antigen remains undetermined. The data are from a study of beta chain features in type 1 diabetes. Study-level points and caveats: Patients with Type 1 diabetes showed moderately but significantly shorter TCRB CDR3s in all four CD4+ subsets.

What was sequenced were expressed TCRB transcripts, since all of the isolated RNA had been reverse transcribed. Clones were sequenced by immunoSEQ multiplex PCR, and TCRdb holds only the in-frame ones, with some missing. The table shows some 52,000 clones, with about 40% occurring only once. The sample consisted of Tregs from blood. This receptor was obtained from a man aged 25-40 years with type 1 diabetes.

This chain's CDR3 is CASSPIASGRGSHEQYF. The CDR3 DNA reads as TGTGCCAGCTCACCAATCGCTAGCGGGAGAGGAAGCCACGAGCAGTACTTC. This chain joins TRBV18 and TRBJ2-7; 10 nucleotides agree with TRBD2. The junction had 12 bases not matched to a gene; V was cut back by 2 bases and J by 5 bases. Germline V lookup: CDR1 KGHSH, CDR2 LQKENI. This CDR3 contains 17 residues.